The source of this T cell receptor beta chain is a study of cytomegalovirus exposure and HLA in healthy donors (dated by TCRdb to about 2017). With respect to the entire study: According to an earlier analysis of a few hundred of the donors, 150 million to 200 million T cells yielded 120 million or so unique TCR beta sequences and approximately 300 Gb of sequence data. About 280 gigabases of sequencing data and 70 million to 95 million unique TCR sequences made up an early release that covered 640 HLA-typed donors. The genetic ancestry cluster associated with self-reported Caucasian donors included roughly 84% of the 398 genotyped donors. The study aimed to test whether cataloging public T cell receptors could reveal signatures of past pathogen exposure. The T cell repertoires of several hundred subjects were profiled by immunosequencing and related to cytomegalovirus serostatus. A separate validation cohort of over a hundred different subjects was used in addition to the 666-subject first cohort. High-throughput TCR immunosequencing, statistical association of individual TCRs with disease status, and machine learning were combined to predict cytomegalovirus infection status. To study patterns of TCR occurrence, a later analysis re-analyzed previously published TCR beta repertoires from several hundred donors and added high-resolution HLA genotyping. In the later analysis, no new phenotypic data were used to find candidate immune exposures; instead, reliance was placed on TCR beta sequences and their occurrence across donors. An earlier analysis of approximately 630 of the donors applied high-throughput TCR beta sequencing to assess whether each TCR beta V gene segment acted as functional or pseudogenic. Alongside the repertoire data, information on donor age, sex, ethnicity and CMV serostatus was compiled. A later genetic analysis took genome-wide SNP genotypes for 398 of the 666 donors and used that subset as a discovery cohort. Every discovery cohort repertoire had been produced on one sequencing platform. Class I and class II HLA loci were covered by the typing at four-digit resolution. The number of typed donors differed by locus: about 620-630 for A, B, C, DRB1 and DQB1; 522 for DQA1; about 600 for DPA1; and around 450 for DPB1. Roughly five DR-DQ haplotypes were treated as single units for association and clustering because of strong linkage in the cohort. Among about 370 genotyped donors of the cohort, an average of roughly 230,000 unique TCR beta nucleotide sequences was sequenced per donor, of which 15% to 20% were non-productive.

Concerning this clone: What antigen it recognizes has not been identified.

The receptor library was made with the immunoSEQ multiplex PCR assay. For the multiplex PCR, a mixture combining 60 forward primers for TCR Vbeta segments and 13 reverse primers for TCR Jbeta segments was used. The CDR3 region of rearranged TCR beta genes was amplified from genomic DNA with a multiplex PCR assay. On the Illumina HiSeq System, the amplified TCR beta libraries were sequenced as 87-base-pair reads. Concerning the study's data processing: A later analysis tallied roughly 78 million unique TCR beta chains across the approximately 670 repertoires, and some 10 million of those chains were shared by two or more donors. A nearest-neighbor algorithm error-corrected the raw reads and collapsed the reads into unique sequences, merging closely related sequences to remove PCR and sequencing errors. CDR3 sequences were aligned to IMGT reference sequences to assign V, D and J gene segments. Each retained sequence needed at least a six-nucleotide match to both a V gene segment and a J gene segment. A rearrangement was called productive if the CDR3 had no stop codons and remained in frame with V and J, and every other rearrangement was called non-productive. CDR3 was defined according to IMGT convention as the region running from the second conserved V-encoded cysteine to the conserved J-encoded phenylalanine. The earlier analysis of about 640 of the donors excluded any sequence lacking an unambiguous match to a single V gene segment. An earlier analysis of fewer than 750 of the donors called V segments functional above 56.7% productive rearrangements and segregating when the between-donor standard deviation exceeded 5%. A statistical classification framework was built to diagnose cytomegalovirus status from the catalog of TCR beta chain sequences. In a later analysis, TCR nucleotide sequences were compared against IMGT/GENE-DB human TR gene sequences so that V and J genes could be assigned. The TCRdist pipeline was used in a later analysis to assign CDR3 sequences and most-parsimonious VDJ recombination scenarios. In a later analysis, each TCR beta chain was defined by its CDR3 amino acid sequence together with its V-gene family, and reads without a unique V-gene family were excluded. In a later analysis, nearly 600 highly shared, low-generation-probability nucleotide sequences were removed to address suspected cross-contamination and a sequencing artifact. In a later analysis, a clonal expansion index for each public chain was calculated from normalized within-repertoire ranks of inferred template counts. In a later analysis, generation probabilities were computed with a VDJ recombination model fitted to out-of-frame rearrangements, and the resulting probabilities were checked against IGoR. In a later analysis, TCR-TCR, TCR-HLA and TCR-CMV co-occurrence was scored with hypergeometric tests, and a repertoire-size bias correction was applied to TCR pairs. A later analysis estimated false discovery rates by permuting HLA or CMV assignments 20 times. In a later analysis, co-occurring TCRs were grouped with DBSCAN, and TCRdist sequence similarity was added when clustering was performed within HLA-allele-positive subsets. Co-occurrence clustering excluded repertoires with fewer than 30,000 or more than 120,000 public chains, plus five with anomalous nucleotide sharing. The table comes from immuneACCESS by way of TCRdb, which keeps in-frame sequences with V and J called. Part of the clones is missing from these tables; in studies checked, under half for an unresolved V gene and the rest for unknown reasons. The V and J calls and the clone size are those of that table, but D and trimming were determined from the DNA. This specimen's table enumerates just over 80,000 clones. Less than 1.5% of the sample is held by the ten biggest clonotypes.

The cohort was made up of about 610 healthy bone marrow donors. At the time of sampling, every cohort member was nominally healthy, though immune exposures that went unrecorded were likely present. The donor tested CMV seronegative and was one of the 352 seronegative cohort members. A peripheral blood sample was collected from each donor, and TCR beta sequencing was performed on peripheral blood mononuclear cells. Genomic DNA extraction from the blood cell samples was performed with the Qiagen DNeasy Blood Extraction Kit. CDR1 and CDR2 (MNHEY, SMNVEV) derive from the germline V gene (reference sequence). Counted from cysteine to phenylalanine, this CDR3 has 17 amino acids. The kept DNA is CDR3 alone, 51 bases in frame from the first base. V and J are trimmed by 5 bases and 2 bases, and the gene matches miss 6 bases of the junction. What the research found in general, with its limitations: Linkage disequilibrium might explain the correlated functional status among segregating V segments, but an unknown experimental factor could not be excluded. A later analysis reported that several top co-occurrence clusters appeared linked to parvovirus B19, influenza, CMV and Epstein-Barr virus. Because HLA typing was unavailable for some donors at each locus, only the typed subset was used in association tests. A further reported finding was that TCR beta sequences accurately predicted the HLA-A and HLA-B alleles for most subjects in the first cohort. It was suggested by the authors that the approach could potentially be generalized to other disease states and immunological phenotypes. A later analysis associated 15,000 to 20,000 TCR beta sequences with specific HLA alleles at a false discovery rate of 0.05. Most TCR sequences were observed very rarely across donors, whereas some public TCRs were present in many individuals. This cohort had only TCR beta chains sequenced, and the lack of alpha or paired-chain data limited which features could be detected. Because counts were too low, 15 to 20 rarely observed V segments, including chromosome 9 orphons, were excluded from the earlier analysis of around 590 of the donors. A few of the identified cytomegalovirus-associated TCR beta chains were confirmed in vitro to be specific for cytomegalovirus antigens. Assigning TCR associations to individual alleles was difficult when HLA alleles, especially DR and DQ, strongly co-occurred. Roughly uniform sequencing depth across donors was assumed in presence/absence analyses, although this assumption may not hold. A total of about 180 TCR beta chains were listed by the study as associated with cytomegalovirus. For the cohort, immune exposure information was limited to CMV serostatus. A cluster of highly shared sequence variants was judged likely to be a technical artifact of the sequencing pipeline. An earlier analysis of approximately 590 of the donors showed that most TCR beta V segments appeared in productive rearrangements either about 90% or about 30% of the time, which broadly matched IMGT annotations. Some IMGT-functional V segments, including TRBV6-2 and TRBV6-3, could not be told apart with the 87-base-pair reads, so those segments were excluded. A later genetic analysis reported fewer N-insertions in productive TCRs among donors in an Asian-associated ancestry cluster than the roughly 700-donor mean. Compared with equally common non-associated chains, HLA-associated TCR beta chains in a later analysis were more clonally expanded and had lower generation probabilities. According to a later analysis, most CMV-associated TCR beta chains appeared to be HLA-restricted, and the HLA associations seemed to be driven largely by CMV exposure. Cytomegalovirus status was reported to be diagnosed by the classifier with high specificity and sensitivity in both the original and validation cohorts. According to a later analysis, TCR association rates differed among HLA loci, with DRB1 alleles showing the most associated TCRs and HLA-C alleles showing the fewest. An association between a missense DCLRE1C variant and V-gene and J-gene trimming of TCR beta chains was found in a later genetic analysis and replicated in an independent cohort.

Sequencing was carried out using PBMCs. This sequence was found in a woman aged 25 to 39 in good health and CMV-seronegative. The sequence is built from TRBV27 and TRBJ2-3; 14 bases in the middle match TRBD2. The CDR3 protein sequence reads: CASSPRTSGGFTDTQYF. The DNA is TGTGCCAGCAGTCCCCGGACTAGCGGGGGGTTCACAGATACGCAGTATTTT.